The 14 T cell receptor beta chains presented below share a single source sample, sequenced in a study of early T cells in non-severe SARS-CoV-2 infection. MiXCR, applied by TCRdb to the 5' RACE reads, yields one record per CDR3 protein. The table includes more than 80,000 distinct CDR3 sequences, 16% detected once. Sequenced material: whole blood. The receptors here all came from an adult who was a healthcare worker with PCR-confirmed SARS-CoV-2 infection or an uninfected control (not recorded which).

The chain employs TRBV7-9 and TRBJ2-1, with 8 bases matching TRBD1. The CDR3 loop spans 16 amino acids. Germline V gives CDR1 SEHNR, CDR2 FQNEAQ (reference sequence). The junction had 13 bases not matched to a gene; V was cut back by 5 bases and J by 7 bases. DNA of the CDR3: TGTGCCAGCAGCACTTCCGGACAGGGTATTCCGAATGAGCAGTTCTTC. This translates into CASSTSGQGIPNEQFF.

The chain employs TRBV18 and TRBJ1-4, with 7 positions matching TRBD1. CDR3 length equals 15 residues. Trimming cost V 1 base and J 9 bases; bases outside gene matches: 8. CDR1 and CDR2 from the germline V gene are KGHSH and LQKENI. The CDR3 spells CASSPRTGSEQKLFF. CDR3 coding DNA: TGTGCCAGCTCACCACGGACAGGATCGGAGCAAAAACTGTTTTTT.

This clonotype has just a few counts. This chain joins TRBV20-1 and TRBJ2-4; the match to TRBD2 covers 13 bases. Trimming at V came to 6 bases and at J to 9 bases, leaving 8 bases not matched to a gene. Germline CDR1 reads DFQATT; CDR2 reads SNEGSKA (reference sequence). This CDR3 is built from 14 residues. The CDR3 is CSARLAGGDSIQYF. CDR3 bases: TGCAGTGCGCGACTAGCGGGAGGAGATAGCATTCAGTACTTC.

The chain joins TRBV4-1 to TRBJ1-1; 8 nucleotides match TRBD1. CDR1 and CDR2 (germline): MGHRA, YSYEKL. The CDR3 has 16 residues. V was pared by 2 bases and J by 6 bases, with 11 bases of the junction left unmatched. Here the CDR3 reads CASSQNAQGAVSEAFF. DNA of the CDR3: TGCGCCAGCAGCCAAAACGCCCAGGGGGCGGTTTCTGAAGCTTTCTTT.

This clonotype was counted a few times. The gene calls are TRBV7-9 and TRBJ2-1; the D gene is possibly TRBD1 (5 bases). Per germline, CDR1 SEHNR and CDR2 FQNEAQ (reference sequence). The CDR3 consists of 14 residues. V dropped 5 bases and J dropped 6 bases, with 14 bases sitting between them. CDR3 residues: CASSTPARGNEQFF. The CDR3 bases are TGTGCCAGCAGCACTCCGGCTAGGGGCAATGAGCAGTTCTTC.

A few counts support this clonotype. This CDR3 is CASRPTHIYGYTF. DNA of the CDR3: TGTGCCAGCAGGCCCACGCACATCTATGGCTACACCTTC. The J gene is TRBJ1-2, the V gene TRBV28; D uncertain. V lost 6 bases and J 4 bases, leaving 12 bases between the germline ends. Germline CDR1 is MDHEN and CDR2 is SYDVKM. CDR3 length equals 13 residues.

As concerns this clonotype: The germline gene is not matched at one end of the junction; a read error may be the cause. This sequence joins TRBV4-3 and TRBJ2-7, with D tentatively TRBD2 (5 bases). This CDR3 has 14 residues. Germline lookup yields CDR1 LGHNA and CDR2 YSLEER. DNA of the CDR3: TGCGCCAGCAGTCAAGCGGTCATCGGGTACGAGCAGTACTTC. Encoded protein: CASSQAVIGYEQYF.

This clonotype was seen more than once but under ten times. V and J are TRBV7-2 and TRBJ2-1; 12 positions match TRBD2. CDR3 length equals 17 residues. Trimming at V came to 1 base and at J to 10 bases, leaving 11 bases not matched to a gene. Germline values: CDR1 SGHTA, CDR2 FQGNSA. The CDR3 DNA follows: TGTGCCAGCAGCTTAGATGTGCGTCTAGCGGGGGGGTCGGAGCAGTTCTTC. Translating gives CASSLDVRLAGGSEQFF.

In this sample, this clonotype turned up many times. The chain uses TRBV5-5 and TRBJ2-7, with 12 bases identical to TRBD2. The CDR3 is made up of 15 amino acids. V lost 4 bases to trimming and J lost 3 bases; unmatched junction nucleotides: 5. The V gene's germline CDR1 is SGHKS and CDR2 YYEKEE (reference sequence). CDR3 DNA sequence: TGTGCCAGCAGCCTACCGACTAGCGGGAGCTACGAGCAGTACTTC. Translation: CASSLPTSGSYEQYF.

The chain employs TRBV29-1 and TRBJ2-3; 10 nucleotides agree with TRBD2. Germline loops: CDR1 SQVTM, CDR2 ANQGSEA. This CDR3 has 12 residues. The J segment lost 5 bases and the V segment lost 7 bases, leaving 3 bases of the junction unmatched. The CDR3 region has the DNA TGCAGCGCTAGGACTAGCGGAGATACGCAGTATTTT. Residues: CSARTSGDTQYF.

The chain links TRBV6-2 or TRBV6-3 to TRBJ2-1; 10 bases line up with TRBD1. Per germline, CDR1 MNHEY and CDR2 SVGEGT. J gave up 2 bases and V 6 bases, and 10 bases lay outside the gene matches. The length of the CDR3 is 17 residues. Here the CDR3 reads CASSRQGQGIPYNEQFF. DNA of the CDR3: TGTGCCAGCAGCCGACAGGGACAGGGGATCCCCTACAATGAGCAGTTCTTC.

The V call is TRBV5-5, the J call TRBJ2-3; D possibly corresponds to TRBD2 (5 bases). Germline CDR1 and CDR2: SGHKS and YYEKEE (reference sequence). The V end was cut by 2 bases, the J end by 3 bases, with 10 bases between. This CDR3 has 14 residues. The CDR3 reads CASSFGGLTDTQYF. DNA of the CDR3: TGTGCCAGCAGCTTCGGCGGGTTGACAGATACGCAGTATTTT.

The chain has TRBV6-2 or TRBV6-3 and TRBJ2-1, with 8 positions matching TRBD1. CDR1 is MNHEY, CDR2 SVGEGT, per germline. Trimming cost V 4 bases and J 12 bases; bases outside gene matches: 2. This CDR3 has 11 residues. Written as DNA, the CDR3 is TGTGCCAGCAGTTTAGACAGGGGGCAGTTCTTC. Its translation: CASSLDRGQFF.

This clonotype is medium-sized in the sample. This chain uses TRBV24-1 with TRBJ2-7; the D gene is possibly TRBD2 (6 bases). Germline values: CDR1 KGHDR, CDR2 SFDVKD. V gave up 4 bases and J gave up 2 bases, with 17 bases separating them. This CDR3 region has 16 residues. CDR3 protein: CATSDHKTGRPYEQYF. The CDR3 nucleotides are TGTGCCACCAGTGACCATAAGACTGGGAGGCCCTACGAGCAGTACTTC.